The sequence of this T cell receptor (beta chain) was determined in a study of T cell responses to AZD1222 COVID-19 vaccine. On this clone: Its cognate antigen is unknown.

Produced via immunoSEQ multiplex PCR; TCRdb's table is partial and in-frame only. The sample includes tens of thousands of clones, 90% to 95% seen only once; the top ten take roughly 3%. Regarding the study as a whole: Once two AZD1222 doses were given, Spike-specific TCR breadth and depth went up. Epitopes outside B.1.351 and B.1.1.7 mutated regions reportedly drew nearly half of spike TCRs. Only a handful of individuals given AZD1222 were seropositive at baseline. A mostly white British donor set with more females was recruited, and clonal diversity was possibly underestimated.

V trimming: 0 bases; J trimming: 4 bases; junction bases outside the gene matches: 8. Germline values: CDR1 MGHRA, CDR2 YSYEKL. This CDR3 region has 17 residues. The rearrangement uses TRBV4-1 and TRBJ1-5, with 8 bases aligning to TRBD1. The receptor comes from an adult who received the AZD1222 COVID-19 vaccine. The sequencing here drew on peripheral blood, taken 28 days after the second AZD1222 dose. The CDR3 reads CASSQDRGRGLNQPQHF. CDR3 nucleotide sequence: TGCGCCAGCAGCCAAGACCGGGGCAGGGGGCTGAATCAGCCCCAGCATTTT.